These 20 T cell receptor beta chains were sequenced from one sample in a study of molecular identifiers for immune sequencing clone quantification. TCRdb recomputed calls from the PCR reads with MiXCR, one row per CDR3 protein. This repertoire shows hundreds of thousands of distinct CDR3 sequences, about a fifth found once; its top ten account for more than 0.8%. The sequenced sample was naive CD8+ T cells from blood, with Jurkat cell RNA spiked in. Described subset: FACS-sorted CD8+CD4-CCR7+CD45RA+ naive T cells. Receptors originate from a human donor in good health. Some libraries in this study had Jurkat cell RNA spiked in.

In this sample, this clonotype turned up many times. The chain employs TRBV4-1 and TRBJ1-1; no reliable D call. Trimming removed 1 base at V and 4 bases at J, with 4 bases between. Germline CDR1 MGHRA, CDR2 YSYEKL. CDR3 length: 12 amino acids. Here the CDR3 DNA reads TGCGCCAGCAGCCAAGTGGGCACTGAAGCTTTCTTT. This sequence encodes CASSQVGTEAFF.

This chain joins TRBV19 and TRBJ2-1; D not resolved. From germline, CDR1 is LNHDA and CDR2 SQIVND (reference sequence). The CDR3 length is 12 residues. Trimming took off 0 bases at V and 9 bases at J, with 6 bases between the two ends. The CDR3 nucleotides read TGTGCCAGTAGTATAGACTTTGGTGAGCAGTTCTTC. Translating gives CASSIDFGEQFF.

The CDR3 reads CAISEMGADTQYF. CDR3 nucleotide sequence: TGTGCCATCAGTGAGATGGGGGCAGATACGCAGTATTTT. The chain links TRBV10-3 to TRBJ2-3; D assignment may be TRBD1 or TRBD2 (5 bases each). Germline V gene sequence: CDR1 ENHRY, CDR2 SYGVKD. The CDR3 contains 13 residues. The V end lost 2 bases, the J end lost 4 bases, and 7 bases lay between the germline ends.

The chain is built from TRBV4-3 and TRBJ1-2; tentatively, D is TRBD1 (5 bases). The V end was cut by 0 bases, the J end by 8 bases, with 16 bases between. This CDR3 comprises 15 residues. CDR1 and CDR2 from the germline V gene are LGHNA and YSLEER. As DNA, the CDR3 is TGCGCCAGCAGCCAAGACCGTGGAGGGGCTGAGGGCTACACCTTC. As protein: CASSQDRGGAEGYTF.

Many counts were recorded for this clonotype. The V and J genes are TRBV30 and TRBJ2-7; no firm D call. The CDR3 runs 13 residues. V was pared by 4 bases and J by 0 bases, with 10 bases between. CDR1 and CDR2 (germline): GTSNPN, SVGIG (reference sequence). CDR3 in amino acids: CAWNLQPSYEQYF. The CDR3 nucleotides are TGTGCCTGGAATTTACAGCCCTCCTACGAGCAGTACTTC.

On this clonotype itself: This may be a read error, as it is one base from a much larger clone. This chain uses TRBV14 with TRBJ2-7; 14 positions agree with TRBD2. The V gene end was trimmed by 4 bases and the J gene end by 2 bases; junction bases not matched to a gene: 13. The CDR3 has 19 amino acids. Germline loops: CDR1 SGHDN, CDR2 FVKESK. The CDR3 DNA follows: TGTGCCAGCAGCCCCCACCCGGGACTAGCGGGAGAGGCGACCTACGAGCAGTACTTC. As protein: CASSPHPGLAGEATYEQYF. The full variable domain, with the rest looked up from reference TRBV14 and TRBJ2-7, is EAGVTQFPSHSVIEKGQTVTLRCDPISGHDNLYWYRRVMGKEIKFLLHFVKESKQDESGMPNNRFLAERTGGTYSTLKVQPAELEDSGVYFCASSPHPGLAGEATYEQYFGPGTRLTVT.

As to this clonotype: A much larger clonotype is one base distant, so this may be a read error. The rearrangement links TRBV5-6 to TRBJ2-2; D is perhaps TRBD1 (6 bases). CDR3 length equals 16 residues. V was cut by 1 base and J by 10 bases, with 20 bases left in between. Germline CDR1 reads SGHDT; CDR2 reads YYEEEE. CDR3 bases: TGTGCCAGCAGCTTGTCTTTGGGGGCGCAGATCGAGGAGCTGTTTTTT. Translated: CASSLSLGAQIEELFF.

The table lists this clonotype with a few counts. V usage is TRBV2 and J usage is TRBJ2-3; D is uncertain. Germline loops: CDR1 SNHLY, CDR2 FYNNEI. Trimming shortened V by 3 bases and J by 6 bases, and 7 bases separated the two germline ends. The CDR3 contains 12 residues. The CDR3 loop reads CASSDLGDTQYF. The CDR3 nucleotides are TGTGCCAGCAGTGACTTGGGCGATACGCAGTATTTT.

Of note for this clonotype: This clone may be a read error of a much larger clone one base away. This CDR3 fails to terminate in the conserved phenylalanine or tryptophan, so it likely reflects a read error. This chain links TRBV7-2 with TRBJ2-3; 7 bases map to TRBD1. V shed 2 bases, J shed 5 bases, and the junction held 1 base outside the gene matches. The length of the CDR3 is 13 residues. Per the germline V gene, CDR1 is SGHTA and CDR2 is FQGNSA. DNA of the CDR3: TGTGCCAGCAGCTTACCAGGGGGAGATACGCAGTATCTT. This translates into CASSLPGGDTQYL.

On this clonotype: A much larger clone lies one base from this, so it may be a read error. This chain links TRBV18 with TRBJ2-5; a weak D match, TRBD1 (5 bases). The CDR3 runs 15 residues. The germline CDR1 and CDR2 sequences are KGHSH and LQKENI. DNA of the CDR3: TGTGCCAGCTCACCACCCGGAACAGGACAAGAGACCCGGTACTTC. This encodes CASSPPGTGQETRYF.

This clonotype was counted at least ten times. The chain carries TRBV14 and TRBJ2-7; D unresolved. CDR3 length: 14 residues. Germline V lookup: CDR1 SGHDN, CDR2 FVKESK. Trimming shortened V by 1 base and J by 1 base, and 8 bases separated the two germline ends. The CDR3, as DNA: TGTGCCAGCAGCCAAGTGTACGGGTCCTACGAGCAGTACTTC. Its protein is CASSQVYGSYEQYF.

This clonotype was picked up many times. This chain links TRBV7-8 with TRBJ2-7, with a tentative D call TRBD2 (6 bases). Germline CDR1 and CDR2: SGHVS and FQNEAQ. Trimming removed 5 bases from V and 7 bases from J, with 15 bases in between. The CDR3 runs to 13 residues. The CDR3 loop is CASSPVYAGEQYF. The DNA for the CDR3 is TGTGCCAGCAGCCCGGTCTACGCGGGGGAGCAGTACTTC.

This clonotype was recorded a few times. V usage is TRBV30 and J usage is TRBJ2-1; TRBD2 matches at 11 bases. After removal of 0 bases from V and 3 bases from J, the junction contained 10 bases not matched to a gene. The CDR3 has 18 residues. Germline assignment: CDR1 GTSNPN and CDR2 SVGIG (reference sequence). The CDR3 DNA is TGTGCCTGGAGTGTAACTAGCGGGAGTCGGGACGACTACAATGAGCAGTTCTTC. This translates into CAWSVTSGSRDDYNEQFF.

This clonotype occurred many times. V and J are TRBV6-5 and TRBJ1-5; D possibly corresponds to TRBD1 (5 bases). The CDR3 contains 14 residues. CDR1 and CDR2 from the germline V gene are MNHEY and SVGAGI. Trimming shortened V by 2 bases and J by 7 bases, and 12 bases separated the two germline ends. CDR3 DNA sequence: TGTGCCAGCAGTTACGACGCCCGGGGGCAGCCCCAGCATTTT. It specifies CASSYDARGQPQHF.

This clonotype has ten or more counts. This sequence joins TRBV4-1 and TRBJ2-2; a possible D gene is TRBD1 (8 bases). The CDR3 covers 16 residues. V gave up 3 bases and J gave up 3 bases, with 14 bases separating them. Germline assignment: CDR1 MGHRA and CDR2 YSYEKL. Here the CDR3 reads CASSQNRGGDTGELFF. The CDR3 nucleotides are TGCGCCAGCAGCCAGAACAGGGGGGGAGACACCGGGGAGCTGTTTTTT.

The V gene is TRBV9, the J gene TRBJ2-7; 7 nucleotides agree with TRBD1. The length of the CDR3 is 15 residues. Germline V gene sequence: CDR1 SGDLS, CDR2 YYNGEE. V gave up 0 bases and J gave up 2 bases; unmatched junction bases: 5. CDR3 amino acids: CASSVGGQTTYEQYF. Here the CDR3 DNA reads TGTGCCAGCAGCGTAGGGGGACAGACCACCTACGAGCAGTACTTC.

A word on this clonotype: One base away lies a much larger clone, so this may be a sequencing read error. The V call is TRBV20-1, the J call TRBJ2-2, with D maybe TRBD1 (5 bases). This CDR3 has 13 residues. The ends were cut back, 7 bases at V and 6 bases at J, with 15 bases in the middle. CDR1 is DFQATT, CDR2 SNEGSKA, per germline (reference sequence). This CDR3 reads CSGSAGFAGELFF. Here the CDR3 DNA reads TGCAGTGGATCGGCAGGGTTCGCCGGGGAGCTGTTTTTT.

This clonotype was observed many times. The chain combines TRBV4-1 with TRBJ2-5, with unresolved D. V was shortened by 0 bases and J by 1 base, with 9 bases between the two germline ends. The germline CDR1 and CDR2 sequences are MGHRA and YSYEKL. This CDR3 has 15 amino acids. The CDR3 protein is CASSQDPGAQETQYF. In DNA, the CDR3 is TGCGCCAGCAGCCAAGATCCCGGAGCCCAAGAGACCCAGTACTTC.

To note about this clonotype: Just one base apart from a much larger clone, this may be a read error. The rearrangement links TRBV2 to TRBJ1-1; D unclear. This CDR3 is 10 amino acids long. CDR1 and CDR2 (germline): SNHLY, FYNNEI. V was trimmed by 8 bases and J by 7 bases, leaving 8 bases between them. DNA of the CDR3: TGTGCCAGCCACGATGGTGAAGCTTTCTTT. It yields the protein CASHDGEAFF.

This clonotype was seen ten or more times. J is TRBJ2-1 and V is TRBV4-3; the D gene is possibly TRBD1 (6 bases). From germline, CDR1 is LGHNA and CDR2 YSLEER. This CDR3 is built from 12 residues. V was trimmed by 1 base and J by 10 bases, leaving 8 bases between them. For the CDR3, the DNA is TGCGCCAGCAGCCAAGTTGGGACAGAGCAGTTCTTC. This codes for CASSQVGTEQFF.